The next 8 T cell receptor beta chains were all read from a single sample in a study of a mutant IDH1 vaccine in newly diagnosed glioma. Time point denoted: week 11, during vaccination. One vaccine dose held 300 ug of mutant IDH1 20-mer peptide and came with topical imiquimod. These receptors lack a known antigen. The data were produced by immunoSEQ multiplex PCR, yet TCRdb's version contains in-frame clones alone and is incomplete. This sample has about 66,000 clones, with around 84% found just once. The specimen was PBMCs, collected from a glioma patient whose treatment included an IDH1 peptide vaccine. The receptors originated from a woman aged 45-60 years with glioma.

The rearrangement links TRBV5-4 to TRBJ1-2, with D perhaps TRBD1 (5 bases). Germline V CDR1 and CDR2: SGHNT, YYREEE (reference sequence). Trimming left V 4 bases short and J 10 bases short, with 20 bases between. The CDR3 consists of 14 residues. In DNA, the CDR3 is TGTGCCAGCAGCACCCTTCTGGGGGTTAGGGTCTACACCTTC. Translation: CASSTLLGVRVYTF.

The chain carries TRBV27 and TRBJ1-4; D gene uncertain. This CDR3 comprises 15 residues. V was cut by 4 bases and J by 0 bases, with 9 bases left in between. CDR1 and CDR2 from the germline V gene are MNHEY and SMNVEV (reference sequence). The CDR3 reads CASSSAGATNEKLFF. CDR3 DNA sequence: TGTGCCAGCAGTTCTGCTGGAGCAACTAATGAAAAACTGTTTTTT.

The gene calls are TRBV5-1 and TRBJ1-3; D unclear. The CDR3 covers 14 residues. Germline CDR1 is SGHRS and CDR2 is YFSETQ. Trimming took off 0 bases at V and 1 base at J, with 5 bases between the two ends. CDR3 bases: TGCGCCAGCAGCTTGGGGAGTTCTGGAAACACCATATATTTT. Translating it yields CASSLGSSGNTIYF.

The CDR3 reads CASSSTGWDPSNYGYTF. The CDR3 DNA is TGTGCCAGCAGCTCGACAGGGTGGGACCCCTCAAACTATGGCTACACCTTC. This rearrangement joins TRBV7-2 to TRBJ1-2, with 7 bases matching TRBD1. CDR3 size: 17 residues. From germline, CDR1 is SGHTA and CDR2 FQGNSA. V lost 4 bases and J lost 2; bases outside the gene matches: 13.

This chain joins TRBV6-4 and TRBJ2-5; D is perhaps TRBD2 (5 bases). This CDR3 region has 15 residues. Germline lookup yields CDR1 MRHNA and CDR2 SNTAGT. V was clipped by 0 bases and J by 5 bases, with 13 bases between them. The CDR3 sequence: CASSDSAPRGETQYF. DNA for the CDR3: TGTGCCAGCAGTGACTCGGCTCCCCGAGGGGAGACCCAGTACTTC.

The chain combines TRBV4-2 with TRBJ1-4; TRBD1 agrees at 8 bases. With V trimmed by 2 bases and J by 8 bases, 7 bases remained unmatched. The CDR3 has 15 amino acids. Per the germline V gene, CDR1 is LGHNA and CDR2 is YNFKEQ. The CDR3 DNA follows: TGTGCCAGCAGCCAACCGGGACAGGTTGGGGAAAAACTGTTTTTT. This gives the protein CASSQPGQVGEKLFF.

The sample holds a few counts of this clone. The chain employs TRBV7-2 and TRBJ2-3; 13 bases match TRBD2. Germline trimming cut 4 bases from V and 0 bases from J; bases unmatched to any gene: 1. Germline V gives CDR1 SGHTA, CDR2 FQGNSA. The CDR3 totals 16 residues. The CDR3 loop is CASSSTSGGSTDTQYF. CDR3 nucleotide sequence: TGTGCCAGCAGCTCGACTAGCGGGGGGAGCACAGATACGCAGTATTTT.

The V call is TRBV4-2, the J call TRBJ1-4; 12 nucleotides match TRBD1. The CDR3 runs 18 residues. With V trimmed by 0 bases and J by 8 bases, 10 bases remained unmatched. Germline V gives CDR1 LGHNA, CDR2 YNFKEQ. The CDR3, as DNA: TGTGCCAGCAGCCAAGATCTACCGGGACAGGGGGCTTTAGAAAAACTGTTTTTT. It is translated as CASSQDLPGQGALEKLFF.